Sequencing of this T cell receptor beta chain was carried out in a study of PD-1 blockade in classical Hodgkin lymphoma. The study's findings and limits: Compared with healthy donors, newly diagnosed patients reportedly showed lower baseline TCR diversity. Patients with a complete response exhibited baseline diversity comparable to newly diagnosed patients.

In germline, CDR1 is SGHTA, CDR2 FQGTGA. The CDR3 extends over 14 amino acids. The V and J ends lost 5 bases and 3 bases, in that order; junction bases with no gene match: 4. Every patient was affected by relapse after autologous stem cell transplantation, while exposure to brentuximab vedotin was not uniform. The study purified CD4+ T cells from thawed PBMCs using magnetic negative selection. Concerning this clone: What it recognizes is unknown.

Sequencing was performed with immunoSEQ multiplex PCR; in TCRdb, only in-frame clones are kept and a portion is missing. The table lists about 12,000 clones, more than 65% of them singletons. The rearrangement joins TRBV7-3 to TRBJ1-2; TRBD1 agrees at 9 bases. This sample comprised CD4+ T cells from blood, obtained at baseline. The TCR comes from a human donor with classical Hodgkin lymphoma. DNA of the CDR3: TGTGCCAGCAGCACCTGGGACAGGGACTATGGCTACACCTTC. It specifies CASSTWDRDYGYTF.